A selection of T cell receptor beta chains follows, all from one sample in a study of cytomegalovirus exposure and HLA in healthy donors. TCRdb's table, derived via immunoSEQ multiplex PCR, lists solely in-frame clones and lacks some. The sample carries 130,000 to 150,000 clones, 80% recorded once. The sample taken for sequencing was PBMCs. All receptors come from a man aged 40-50 years in good health and CMV-seropositive. Each CDR3 is given with its conserved first and last residue. The D gene is left open where the match is weak. Some rows have no size entry. The others give once, few or many, or a class for an expanded clone.

DNA: TGTGCCAGCAGTCCTCCCCCCGACAGGGGTGGATTCGGCGCTGGCTACACCTTC; CDR3: CASSPPPDRGGFGAGYTF; D: TRBD1; size: once; J: TRBJ1-2; V: TRBV27
DNA: TGTGCCAGCAGATACCGAGGGTCCCAGTACTTC; CDR3: CASRYRGSQYF; D: .; size: .; J: TRBJ2-5; V: TRBV7-2
DNA: TGTGCCAGCAGCTTGGAGTCTAGCGGGGGGCCCACAGATACGCAGTATTTT; CDR3: CASSLESSGGPTDTQYF; D: TRBD2; size: few; J: TRBJ2-3; V: TRBV5-6
DNA: TGTGCCAGTAGTACCGGACAGGGACACTCCTACGAGCAGTACTTC; CDR3: CASSTGQGHSYEQYF; D: TRBD1; size: .; J: TRBJ2-7; V: TRBV19
DNA: TGTGCCAGCAGATCACAGGGGGCTCGAGAGACCCAGTACTTC; CDR3: CASRSQGARETQYF; D: TRBD1; size: .; J: TRBJ2-5; V: TRBV6-1
DNA: TGCAGCGTTGAGGGGACAGGGGGCTCGGACGAGCAGTACTTC; CDR3: CSVEGTGGSDEQYF; D: TRBD1; size: .; J: TRBJ2-7; V: TRBV29-1
DNA: TGTGCCAGCAGCGTCCCGGGAAATGAAAAACTGTTTTTT; CDR3: CASSVPGNEKLFF; D: .; size: .; J: TRBJ1-4; V: TRBV7-2
DNA: TGTGCCAGCTCACCACTTGGAGGATTTGAGGATCAGCCCCAGCATTTT; CDR3: CASSPLGGFEDQPQHF; D: .; size: .; J: TRBJ1-5; V: TRBV18
DNA: TGTGCCATCAGTGAGTCTCGAGCGGGAGCGGGTTACGAGCAGTACTTC; CDR3: CAISESRAGAGYEQYF; D: TRBD2; size: .; J: TRBJ2-7; V: TRBV10-3
DNA: TGTGCCTGGAATACGCGGGCAGGGGATATAGCTTTCTTT; CDR3: CAWNTRAGDIAFF; D: .; size: .; J: TRBJ1-1; V: TRBV30
DNA: TGTGCCAGCAGCTTGTGGGCAGGGGTGGACACTGAAGCTTTCTTT; CDR3: CASSLWAGVDTEAFF; D: .; size: .; J: TRBJ1-1; V: TRBV5-4
DNA: TGTGCCAGCAGCGTAGAACTGCTGAACACCGGGGAGCTGTTTTTT; CDR3: CASSVELLNTGELFF; D: .; size: .; J: TRBJ2-2; V: TRBV9
DNA: TGTGCCAGCAGCCCCAAGGCCGGGGGGGCAGGAGAGACCCAGTACTTC; CDR3: CASSPKAGGAGETQYF; D: TRBD2; size: few; J: TRBJ2-5; V: TRBV7-8
DNA: TGTGCCAGCAGCCCCGGGAGTTCCGCCTACAATGAGCAGTTCTTC; CDR3: CASSPGSSAYNEQFF; D: .; size: .; J: TRBJ2-1; V: TRBV11-1
DNA: TGTGCCAGCAGCTTATCTGACAGCCGGAACACTGAAGCTTTCTTT; CDR3: CASSLSDSRNTEAFF; D: .; size: .; J: TRBJ1-1; V: TRBV7-8
DNA: TGTGCCAGTAGTATATCCCCAGGTTTGAATACGCCCCAGCATTTT; CDR3: CASSISPGLNTPQHF; D: .; size: few; J: TRBJ1-5; V: TRBV19
DNA: TGCAGCGCGTCCGGGACAACTGGGGGCTACACCTTC; CDR3: CSASGTTGGYTF; D: .; size: .; J: TRBJ1-2; V: TRBV29-1
DNA: TGTGCCAGCAGTTACGGGGACAGGCCAAATCAGCCCCAGCATTTT; CDR3: CASSYGDRPNQPQHF; D: TRBD1; size: .; J: TRBJ1-5; V: TRBV6-6
DNA: TGTGCCAGCAGTCCCTTGTCCCCTCCCGGACGGAGTATCTCGGAGGGTAATGAAAAACTGTTTTTT; CDR3: CASSPLSPPGRSISEGNEKLFF; D: .; size: .; J: TRBJ1-4; V: TRBV12-1
DNA: TGTGCCAGCAGCGTAGAGCCACAGTTCTATGGCTACACCTTC; CDR3: CASSVEPQFYGYTF; D: .; size: .; J: TRBJ1-2; V: TRBV9
DNA: TGTGCCAGCAGTCCCGATTCCCTCCGGTATAGCAATCAGCCCCAGCATTTT; CDR3: CASSPDSLRYSNQPQHF; D: .; size: .; J: TRBJ1-5; V: TRBV28
DNA: TGTGCCAGCAGCCCGGACAGTAGCAATCAGCCCCAGCATTTT; CDR3: CASSPDSSNQPQHF; D: .; size: once; J: TRBJ1-5; V: TRBV28
DNA: TGTGCCAGCAGCGGTGGGGGGTTTAAGGAAAAACTGTTTTTT; CDR3: CASSGGGFKEKLFF; D: .; size: .; J: TRBJ1-4; V: TRBV7-2
DNA: TGTGCCAGTCGTCACACAGGGGGGTCCAATTCACCCCTCCACTTT; CDR3: CASRHTGGSNSPLHF; D: TRBD1; size: once; J: TRBJ1-6; V: TRBV19
DNA: TGTGCCAGCAGCGAGCAAGGGGGCGCCGGTGAAGCTTTCTTT; CDR3: CASSEQGGAGEAFF; D: TRBD1; size: .; J: TRBJ1-1; V: TRBV11-2
DNA: TGTGCCAGCAGCCAGCGGGGCTACACTGAAGCTTTCTTT; CDR3: CASSQRGYTEAFF; D: .; size: .; J: TRBJ1-1; V: TRBV14
DNA: TGCGCCAGCAGCTTGGAGGGGGCTCTCTATGGCTACACCTTC; CDR3: CASSLEGALYGYTF; D: TRBD1; size: .; J: TRBJ1-2; V: TRBV5-1
DNA: TGCGCCAGCAGCTTGACGCCCTCAGGGCCCCAGCATTTT; CDR3: CASSLTPSGPQHF; D: .; size: .; J: TRBJ1-5; V: TRBV5-1
DNA: TGTGCCAGCAGCTTAATTGGGGTTGTAGCGGAGACCCAGTACTTC; CDR3: CASSLIGVVAETQYF; D: .; size: .; J: TRBJ2-5; V: TRBV7-2
DNA: TGTGCCAGCAGCTTGAAAGCTGTTATCAAAAACATTCAGTACTTC; CDR3: CASSLKAVIKNIQYF; D: .; size: .; J: TRBJ2-4; V: TRBV5-8
DNA: TGCGCCAGCAGTCCGACAGGAGGCAATCAGCCCCAGCATTTT; CDR3: CASSPTGGNQPQHF; D: .; size: .; J: TRBJ1-5; V: TRBV5-1
DNA: TGCAGCGTTGTAAGGGGAACCAACGAGCAGTACTTC; CDR3: CSVVRGTNEQYF; D: .; size: .; J: TRBJ2-7; V: TRBV29-1
DNA: TGTGCCTGGAGTCCCGATAGAACAGGGGGCCGGAATGAAAAACTGTTTTTT; CDR3: CAWSPDRTGGRNEKLFF; D: TRBD1; size: .; J: TRBJ1-4; V: TRBV30
DNA: TGTGCCAGCAGTTTCGGGGTTTCCTACAATGAGCAGTTCTTC; CDR3: CASSFGVSYNEQFF; D: .; size: .; J: TRBJ2-1; V: TRBV27
DNA: TGTGCCAGCAGTTACGGGCGGGCGGGGTCCTACAATGAGCAGTTCTTC; CDR3: CASSYGRAGSYNEQFF; D: .; size: .; J: TRBJ2-1; V: TRBV6-5
DNA: TGCGCCAGCAGCTTGAATACAGGGGAACAGTACTTC; CDR3: CASSLNTGEQYF; D: TRBD1; size: .; J: TRBJ2-5; V: TRBV5-1
DNA: TGCGCCAGCAGCCAAGCATGGGACAAGCTCTCTGGGGCCAACGTCCTGACTTTC; CDR3: CASSQAWDKLSGANVLTF; D: .; size: .; J: TRBJ2-6; V: TRBV4-3
DNA: TGCACCAGCAGCCAAGACGGACAGGGGCGCAATCAGCCCCAGCATTTT; CDR3: CTSSQDGQGRNQPQHF; D: .; size: .; J: TRBJ1-5; V: TRBV1
DNA: TGCGCCAGCAGCCAAGAGCCCCCGGGAGGGCTTGGCGAGCAGTACTTC; CDR3: CASSQEPPGGLGEQYF; D: TRBD2; size: .; J: TRBJ2-7; V: TRBV4-3
DNA: TGTGCCAGCAGCCAAGAGTATCCCCCCGACATCGTGGCACCCCTCCACTTT; CDR3: CASSQEYPPDIVAPLHF; D: .; size: .; J: TRBJ1-6; V: TRBV4-2
DNA: TGTGCCAGTAGTACCGGACAGACAACTAATGAAAAACTGTTTTTT; CDR3: CASSTGQTTNEKLFF; D: .; size: .; J: TRBJ1-4; V: TRBV19
DNA: TGCGCCAGCAGCTACCCGGGAGGGCCGAATGAGCAGTTCTTC; CDR3: CASSYPGGPNEQFF; D: TRBD2; size: .; J: TRBJ2-1; V: TRBV5-1
DNA: TGTGCCAGCAGCCAAGATTTAGGTGGGAGCACTGAAGCTTTCTTT; CDR3: CASSQDLGGSTEAFF; D: .; size: once; J: TRBJ1-1; V: TRBV4-2
DNA: TGTGCCAGCAATCTACAGGGGGCGCGGCAGCCCCAGCATTTT; CDR3: CASNLQGARQPQHF; D: TRBD1; size: .; J: TRBJ1-5; V: TRBV6-6
DNA: TGTGCCAGTAGTTACAGGGGAGTGAGCACTGAAGCTTTCTTT; CDR3: CASSYRGVSTEAFF; D: TRBD1; size: .; J: TRBJ1-1; V: TRBV19
DNA: TGCAGCGTTGATGGACTAGGAGGTGGCACAGATACGCAGTATTTT; CDR3: CSVDGLGGGTDTQYF; D: TRBD2; size: .; J: TRBJ2-3; V: TRBV29-1
DNA: TGCGCCAGCAGCTTGGAGTGGGGGGGCACAGATACGCAGTATTTT; CDR3: CASSLEWGGTDTQYF; D: .; size: .; J: TRBJ2-3; V: TRBV5-1
DNA: TGTGCCATGAGGTCAGCGGGGGTCTACGAGCAGTACTTC; CDR3: CAMRSAGVYEQYF; D: TRBD2; size: .; J: TRBJ2-7; V: TRBV10-3
DNA: TGCAGCGTTGAAGCCTTGAACACTGAAGCTTTCTTT; CDR3: CSVEALNTEAFF; D: .; size: .; J: TRBJ1-1; V: TRBV29-1
DNA: TGCAGCGTGGGACTAGCGGGGAGTAGCACAGATACGCAGTATTTT; CDR3: CSVGLAGSSTDTQYF; D: TRBD2; size: .; J: TRBJ2-3; V: TRBV29-1
DNA: TGCGCCAGCAGCCAGGATTTCACTAACTCTGGAAACACCATATATTTT; CDR3: CASSQDFTNSGNTIYF; D: .; size: .; J: TRBJ1-3; V: TRBV4-3
DNA: TGTGCCAGCAGCTCAGACAGGGGAATAAGGGGCTACACCTTC; CDR3: CASSSDRGIRGYTF; D: TRBD1; size: .; J: TRBJ1-2; V: TRBV7-2
DNA: TGTGCCAGCAGCTTGGATAAGGGAGCTACAGGGGGCTTTCGGAATGAGCAGTTCTTC; CDR3: CASSLDKGATGGFRNEQFF; D: TRBD1; size: .; J: TRBJ2-1; V: TRBV5-7
DNA: TGTGCCAGTAGACATCAGGGGAATCCCTACGAGCAGTACTTC; CDR3: CASRHQGNPYEQYF; D: .; size: .; J: TRBJ2-7; V: TRBV19
DNA: TGTGCCAGCAGCTCCCGGGAAGAGCAGTACTTC; CDR3: CASSSREEQYF; D: .; size: .; J: TRBJ2-7; V: TRBV5-4
DNA: TGTGCCAGCAGCCGAACAGGGGGCAATCAGCCCCAGCATTTT; CDR3: CASSRTGGNQPQHF; D: TRBD1; size: .; J: TRBJ1-5; V: TRBV6-5
DNA: TGTGCCAGCAGTTTGGGGTCGGGGGTCGATCAGCCCCAGCATTTT; CDR3: CASSLGSGVDQPQHF; D: .; size: .; J: TRBJ1-5; V: TRBV27
DNA: TGTGCCAGCAGTTACGATCCGAGCCCCTACGAGCAGTACTTC; CDR3: CASSYDPSPYEQYF; D: .; size: .; J: TRBJ2-7; V: TRBV6-6
DNA: TGTGCCAGCAGTTTAGGAGGGGGCTGGGGCAATCAGCCCCAGCATTTT; CDR3: CASSLGGGWGNQPQHF; D: TRBD1; size: few; J: TRBJ1-5; V: TRBV28
DNA: TGCGCCAGCAGCCAATCGACAGGGTTAGGCTACGAGCAGTACTTC; CDR3: CASSQSTGLGYEQYF; D: TRBD1; size: .; J: TRBJ2-7; V: TRBV4-3